This record covers a single T cell receptor (beta chain). In the authors' workflow: Nucleated cell counts were estimated from reference gene primer amplification. Sequencing used immunoSEQ multiplex PCR; TCRdb keeps in-frame clones, though not all of them. D and trimming were read from the DNA, whereas the V and J calls and clone size are those reported in that table. The profile shows about 190,000 clones, about 81% of them singletons. There are 14 residues in the CDR3. V was clipped by 6 bases and J by 7 bases, with 19 bases between them. Germline CDR1 and CDR2: MDHEN and SYDVKM. Followed longitudinally, the Seattle patients had been enrolled during active infection. The data stem from a study of blood T cell repertoires in COVID-19. Whole-study context: Sites across the United States, Italy and Spain contributed samples from acute and convalescent COVID-19. T cells, B-cell-depleted T cells, or PBMCs supplied cDNA or gDNA.

This chain uses TRBV28 with TRBJ2-7, with a tentative D call TRBD2 (6 bases). The receptor's source is an elderly woman with COVID-19, enrolled during active disease. Sequencing used peripheral blood. CDR3 nucleotides: TGTGCCAGCAGCTCCGGTGGGAGGAGCGGGGAGCAGTACTTC. Translating it yields CASSSGGRSGEQYF. The full variable domain, with the rest looked up from reference TRBV28 and TRBJ2-7, is DVKVTQSSRYLVKRTGEKVFLECVQDMDHENMFWYRQDPGLGLRLIYFSYDVKMKEKGDIPEGYSVSREKKERFSLILESASTNQTSMYLCASSSGGRSGEQYFGPGTRLTVT.